This T cell receptor beta chain comes out of a study of T cells in Graves' hyperthyroidism and ophthalmopathy. Study observations and caveats: Median prediction lead before ophthalmopathy onset was around 7 months with the model.

The investigators amplified TCR beta CDR3 regions from RNA transcripts. Carried out on the TCR CDR3, a first-round RT-PCR used the HTBI primer set. TCRdb ran MiXCR on the multiplex PCR reads and lists one entry per CDR3 protein. The table has roughly 660,000 distinct CDR3 sequences, 15% to 20% seen once. The CDR3 sequence is 16 residues long. The junction had 9 bases not matched to a gene; V was cut back by 4 bases and J by 5 bases. CDR1 and CDR2 (germline): SNHLY, FYNNEI. Exclusion followed for patients with uncontrolled infection, other autoimmune disease, pregnancy or lactation. This clonotype occurred a few times. Its antigen is currently unknown.

Sequencing input: blood. The chain uses TRBV2 and TRBJ2-3, with 10 bases fitting TRBD2. The receptor was isolated from a man aged 50 to 60 with Graves' hyperthyroidism. In DNA form, the CDR3 reads TGTGCCAGCAGTGCTAGGCTAGCGGGAGCGTTAGATACGCAGTATTTT. As protein: CASSARLAGALDTQYF.